This TCR beta chain was sequenced for a study of monozygotic twins with inflammatory bowel disease. This CDR3 contains 17 residues. Germline CDR1 and CDR2: SGHNT and YYREEE (reference sequence). TCRdb reprocessed the 5' RACE reads; each CDR3 protein has one entry and no DNA is given. Its listing shows roughly 160,000 distinct CDR3 sequences. The chain combines TRBV5-4 with TRBJ2-6; there is no DNA to check the TCRdb D call of TRBD1. The sequencing sample was made of blood. The clonotype comes from a human donor with ulcerative colitis or Crohn's disease, or a healthy co-twin of an affected twin (not recorded which). The CDR3 loop reads CASTLGDRGSGANVLTF.